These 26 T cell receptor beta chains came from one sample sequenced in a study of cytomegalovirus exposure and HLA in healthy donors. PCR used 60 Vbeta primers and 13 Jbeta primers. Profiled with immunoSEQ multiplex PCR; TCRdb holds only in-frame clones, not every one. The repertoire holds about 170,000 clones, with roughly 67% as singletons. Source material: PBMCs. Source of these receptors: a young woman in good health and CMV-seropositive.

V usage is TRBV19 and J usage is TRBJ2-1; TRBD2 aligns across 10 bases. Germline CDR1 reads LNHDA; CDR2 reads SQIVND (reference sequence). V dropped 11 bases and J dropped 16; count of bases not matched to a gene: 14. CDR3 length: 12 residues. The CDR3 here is CAPRERGGPAFF. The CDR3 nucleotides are TGTGCCCCGAGAGAGCGGGGGGGCCCTGCCTTCTTC. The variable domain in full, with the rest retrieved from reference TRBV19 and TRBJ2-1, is DGGITQSPKYLFRKEGQNVTLSCEQNLNHDAMYWYRQDPGQGLRLIYYSQIVNDFQKGDIAEGYSVSREKKESFPLTVTSAQKNPTAFYLCAPRERGGPAFFGPGTRLTVL.

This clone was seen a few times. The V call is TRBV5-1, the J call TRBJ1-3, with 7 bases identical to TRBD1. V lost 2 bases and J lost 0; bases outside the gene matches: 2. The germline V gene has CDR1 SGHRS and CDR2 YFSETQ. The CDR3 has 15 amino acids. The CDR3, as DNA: TGCGCCAGCAGCTTAGGGACAGCCTCTGGAAACACCATATATTTT. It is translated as CASSLGTASGNTIYF.

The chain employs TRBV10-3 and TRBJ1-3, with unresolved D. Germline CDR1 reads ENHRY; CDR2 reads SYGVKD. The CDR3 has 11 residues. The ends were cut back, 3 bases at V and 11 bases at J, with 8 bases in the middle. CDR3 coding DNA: TGTGCCATCAGTGACTCCCTCCCCATATATTTT. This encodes CAISDSLPIYF.

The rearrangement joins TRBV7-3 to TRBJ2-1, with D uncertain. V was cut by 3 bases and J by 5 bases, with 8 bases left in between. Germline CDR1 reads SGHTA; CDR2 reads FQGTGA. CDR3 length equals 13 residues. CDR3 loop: CASSFPGNNEQFF. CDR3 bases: TGTGCCAGCAGCTTTCCAGGCAACAATGAGCAGTTCTTC.

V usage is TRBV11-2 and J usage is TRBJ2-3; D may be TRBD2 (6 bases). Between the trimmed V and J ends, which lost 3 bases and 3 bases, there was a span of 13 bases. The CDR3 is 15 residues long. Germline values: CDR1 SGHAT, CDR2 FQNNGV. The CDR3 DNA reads TGTGCCAGCAGCTTTATAGCGGAAGGGACAGATACGCAGTATTTT. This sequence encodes CASSFIAEGTDTQYF. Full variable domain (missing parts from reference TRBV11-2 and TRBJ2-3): EAGVAQSPRYKIIEKRQSVAFWCNPISGHATLYWYQQILGQGPKLLIQFQNNGVVDDSQLPKDRFSAERLKGVDSTLKIQPAKLEDSAVYLCASSFIAEGTDTQYFGPGTRLTVL.

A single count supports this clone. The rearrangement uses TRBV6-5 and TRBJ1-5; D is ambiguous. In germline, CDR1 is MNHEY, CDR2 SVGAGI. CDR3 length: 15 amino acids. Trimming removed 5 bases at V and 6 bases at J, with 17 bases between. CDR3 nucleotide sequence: TGTGCCAGCAGTACTACTTTGGCGGGTAGTCAGCCCCAGCATTTT. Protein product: CASSTTLAGSQPQHF.

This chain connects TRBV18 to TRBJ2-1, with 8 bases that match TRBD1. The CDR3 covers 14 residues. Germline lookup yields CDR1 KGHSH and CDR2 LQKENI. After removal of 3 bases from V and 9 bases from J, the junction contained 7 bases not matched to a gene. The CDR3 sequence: CASSPPTGGGEQFF. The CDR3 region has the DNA TGTGCCAGCTCACCCCCTACAGGGGGAGGTGAGCAGTTCTTC.

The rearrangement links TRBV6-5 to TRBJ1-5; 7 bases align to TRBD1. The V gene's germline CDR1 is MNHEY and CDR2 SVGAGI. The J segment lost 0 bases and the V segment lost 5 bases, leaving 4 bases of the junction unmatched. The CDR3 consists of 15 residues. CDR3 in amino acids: CASSPDRNSNQPQHF. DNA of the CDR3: TGTGCCAGCAGTCCGGACAGGAATAGCAATCAGCCCCAGCATTTT.

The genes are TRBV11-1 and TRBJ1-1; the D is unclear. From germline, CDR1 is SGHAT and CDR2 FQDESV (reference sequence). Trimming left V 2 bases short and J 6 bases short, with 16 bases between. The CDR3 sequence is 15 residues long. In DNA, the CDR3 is TGTGCCAGCAGCTTACCCCCGCCCCGCTCGGCTGAAGCTTTCTTT. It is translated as CASSLPPPRSAEAFF.

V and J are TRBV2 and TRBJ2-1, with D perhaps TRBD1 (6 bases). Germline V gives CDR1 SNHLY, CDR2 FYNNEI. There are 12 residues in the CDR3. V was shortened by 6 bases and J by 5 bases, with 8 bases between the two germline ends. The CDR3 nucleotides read TGTGCCAGCAGCTACAGGGACAATGAGCAGTTCTTC. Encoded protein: CASSYRDNEQFF. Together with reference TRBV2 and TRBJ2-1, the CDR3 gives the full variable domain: EPEVTQTPSHQVTQMGQEVILRCVPISNHLYFYWYRQILGQKVEFLVSFYNNEISEKSEIFDDQFSVERPDGSNFTLKIRSTKLEDSAMYFCASSYRDNEQFFGPGTRLTVL.

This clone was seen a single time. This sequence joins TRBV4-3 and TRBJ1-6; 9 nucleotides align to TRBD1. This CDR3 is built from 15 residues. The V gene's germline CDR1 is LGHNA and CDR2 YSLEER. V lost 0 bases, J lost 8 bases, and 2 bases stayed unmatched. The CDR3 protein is CASSQDTGGDSPLHF. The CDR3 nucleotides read TGCGCCAGCAGCCAAGATACAGGGGGCGATTCACCCCTCCACTTT.

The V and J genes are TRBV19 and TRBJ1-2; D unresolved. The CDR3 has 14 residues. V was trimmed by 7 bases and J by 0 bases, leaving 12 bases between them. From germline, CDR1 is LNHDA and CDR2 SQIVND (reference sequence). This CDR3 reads CASKNAVPNYGYTF. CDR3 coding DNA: TGTGCCAGTAAGAATGCAGTACCTAACTATGGCTACACCTTC. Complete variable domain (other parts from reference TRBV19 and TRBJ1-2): DGGITQSPKYLFRKEGQNVTLSCEQNLNHDAMYWYRQDPGQGLRLIYYSQIVNDFQKGDIAEGYSVSREKKESFPLTVTSAQKNPTAFYLCASKNAVPNYGYTFGSGTRLTVV.

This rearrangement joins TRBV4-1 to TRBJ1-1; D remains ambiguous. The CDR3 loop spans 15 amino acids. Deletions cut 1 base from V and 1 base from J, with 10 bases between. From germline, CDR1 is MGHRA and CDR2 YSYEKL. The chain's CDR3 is CASSQGALGNTEAFF. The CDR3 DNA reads TGCGCCAGCAGCCAAGGAGCCCTAGGGAACACTGAAGCTTTCTTT.

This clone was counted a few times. This CDR3 reads CASSQDGTSGLTDTQYF. As DNA, the CDR3 is TGTGCCAGCAGCCAAGATGGGACTAGCGGGCTCACAGATACGCAGTATTTT. The chain has TRBV4-2 and TRBJ2-3, with 12 bases matching TRBD2. The CDR3 consists of 17 residues. CDR1 and CDR2 (germline): LGHNA, YNFKEQ. V lost 0 bases, J lost 2 bases, and 3 bases stayed unmatched.

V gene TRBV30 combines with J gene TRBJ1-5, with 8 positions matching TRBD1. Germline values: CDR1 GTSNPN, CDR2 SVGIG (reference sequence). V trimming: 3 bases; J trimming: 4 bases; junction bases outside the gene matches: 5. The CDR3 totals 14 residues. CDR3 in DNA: TGTGCCTGGAGAGGGACAGGTGAAAATCAGCCCCAGCATTTT. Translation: CAWRGTGENQPQHF.

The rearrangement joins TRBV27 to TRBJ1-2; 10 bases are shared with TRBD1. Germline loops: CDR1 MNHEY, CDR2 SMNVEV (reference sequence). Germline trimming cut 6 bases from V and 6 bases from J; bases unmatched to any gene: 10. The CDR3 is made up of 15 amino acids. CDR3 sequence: CASSIFGQGVDGYTF. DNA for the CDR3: TGTGCCAGCAGCATTTTTGGACAGGGGGTAGATGGCTACACCTTC.

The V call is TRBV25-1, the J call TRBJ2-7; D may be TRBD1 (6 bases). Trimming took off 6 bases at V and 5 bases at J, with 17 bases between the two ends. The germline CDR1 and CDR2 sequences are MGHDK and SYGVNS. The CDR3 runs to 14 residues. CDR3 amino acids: CASSDGEQGNEQYF. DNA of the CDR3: TGTGCCAGCAGCGACGGGGAACAGGGTAACGAGCAGTACTTC.

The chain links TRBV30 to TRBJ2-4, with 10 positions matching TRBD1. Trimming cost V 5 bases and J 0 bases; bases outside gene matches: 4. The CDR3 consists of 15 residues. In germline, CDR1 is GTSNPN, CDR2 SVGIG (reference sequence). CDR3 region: CAWSDRGKAKNIQYF. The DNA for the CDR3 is TGTGCCTGGTCGGACAGGGGGAAAGCCAAAAACATTCAGTACTTC.

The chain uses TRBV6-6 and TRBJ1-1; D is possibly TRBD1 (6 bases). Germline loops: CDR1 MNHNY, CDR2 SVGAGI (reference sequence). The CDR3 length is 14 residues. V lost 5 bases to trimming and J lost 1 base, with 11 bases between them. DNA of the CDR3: TGTGCCAGCAGTACCCAGGGGCCGAACACTGAAGCTTTCTTT. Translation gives CASSTQGPNTEAFF.

The CDR3 loop reads CAISPSSGGDTQYF. In DNA, the CDR3 is TGTGCCATCAGTCCCTCTTCAGGTGGGGATACGCAGTATTTT. V and J are TRBV10-3 and TRBJ2-3; D uncertain. From germline, CDR1 is ENHRY and CDR2 SYGVKD. CDR3 length: 14 amino acids. Trimming took 5 bases from V and 6 from J, leaving 15 bases between them.

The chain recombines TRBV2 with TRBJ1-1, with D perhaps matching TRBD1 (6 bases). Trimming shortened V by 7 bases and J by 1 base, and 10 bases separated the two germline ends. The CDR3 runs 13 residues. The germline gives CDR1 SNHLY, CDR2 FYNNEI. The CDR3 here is CASIADRNTEAFF. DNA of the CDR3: TGTGCCAGCATCGCGGACAGGAACACTGAAGCTTTCTTT.

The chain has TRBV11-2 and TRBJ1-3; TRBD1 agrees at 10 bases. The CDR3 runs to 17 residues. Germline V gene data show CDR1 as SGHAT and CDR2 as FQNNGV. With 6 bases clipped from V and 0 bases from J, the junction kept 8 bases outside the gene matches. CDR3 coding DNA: TGTGCCAGCAGAGGCGGACAGGGGGTCATCTCTGGAAACACCATATATTTT. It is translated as CASRGGQGVISGNTIYF. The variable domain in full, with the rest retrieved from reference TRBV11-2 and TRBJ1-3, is EAGVAQSPRYKIIEKRQSVAFWCNPISGHATLYWYQQILGQGPKLLIQFQNNGVVDDSQLPKDRFSAERLKGVDSTLKIQPAKLEDSAVYLCASRGGQGVISGNTIYFGEGSWLTVV.

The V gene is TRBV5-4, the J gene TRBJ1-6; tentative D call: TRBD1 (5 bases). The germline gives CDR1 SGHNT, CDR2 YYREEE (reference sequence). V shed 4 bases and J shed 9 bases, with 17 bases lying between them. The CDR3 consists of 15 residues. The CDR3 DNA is TGTGCCAGCAGCCAATCGCCCGGGGGTTCTTCACCCCTCCACTTT. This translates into CASSQSPGGSSPLHF.

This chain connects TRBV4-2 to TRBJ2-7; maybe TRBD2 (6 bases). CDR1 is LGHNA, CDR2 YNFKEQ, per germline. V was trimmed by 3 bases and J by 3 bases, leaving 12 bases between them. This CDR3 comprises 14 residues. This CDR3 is CASSQEGLIYEQYF. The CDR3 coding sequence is TGTGCCAGCAGCCAGGAGGGGCTCATCTACGAGCAGTACTTC.

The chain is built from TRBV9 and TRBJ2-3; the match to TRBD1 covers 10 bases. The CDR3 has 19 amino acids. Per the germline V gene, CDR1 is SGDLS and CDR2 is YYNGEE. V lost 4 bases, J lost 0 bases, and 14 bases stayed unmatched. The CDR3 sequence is CASSPKSGTGEASTDTQYF. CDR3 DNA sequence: TGTGCCAGCAGCCCAAAATCCGGGACAGGGGAGGCGAGCACAGATACGCAGTATTTT.

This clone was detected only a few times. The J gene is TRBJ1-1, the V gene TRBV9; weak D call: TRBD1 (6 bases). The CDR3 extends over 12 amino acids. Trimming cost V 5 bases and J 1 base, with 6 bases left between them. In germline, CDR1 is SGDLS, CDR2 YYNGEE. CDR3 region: CASRGANTEAFF. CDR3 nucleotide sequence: TGTGCCAGCAGGGGGGCGAACACTGAAGCTTTCTTT.